This entry describes one TCR beta chain. Using immunoSEQ multiplex PCR, the repertoire was profiled, and TCRdb retains in-frame clones only, with some absent. The data contain about 250,000 clones, roughly 85% of them singletons. The data are from a study of Ad26.COV2.S vaccination and SARS-CoV-2 variants. Noted treatment: 15 to 20 received Ad26.COV2.S at low or high dose, single or two shots; about 5 received placebo; per-sample allocation not given. Collection of samples fell on day 63 after the first vaccine or placebo injection. Donor was an adult aged 18-55 years in Boston. This CDR3 is 15 amino acids long. Germline V lookup: CDR1 SGHRS, CDR2 YFSETQ. J was trimmed by 5 bases and V by 6 bases; bases with no gene match: 12.

The chain links TRBV5-1 to TRBJ2-5; 8 nucleotides match TRBD2. The starting material was peripheral blood, obtained in a trial of Ad26.COV2.S vaccine versus placebo. The clonotype originates from a person aged 18-60 years who received the Ad26.COV2.S COVID-19 vaccine or a placebo. The CDR3 reads CASTHHEGLGETQYF. In DNA, the CDR3 is TGCGCCAGCACCCACCATGAGGGACTAGGCGAGACCCAGTACTTC.